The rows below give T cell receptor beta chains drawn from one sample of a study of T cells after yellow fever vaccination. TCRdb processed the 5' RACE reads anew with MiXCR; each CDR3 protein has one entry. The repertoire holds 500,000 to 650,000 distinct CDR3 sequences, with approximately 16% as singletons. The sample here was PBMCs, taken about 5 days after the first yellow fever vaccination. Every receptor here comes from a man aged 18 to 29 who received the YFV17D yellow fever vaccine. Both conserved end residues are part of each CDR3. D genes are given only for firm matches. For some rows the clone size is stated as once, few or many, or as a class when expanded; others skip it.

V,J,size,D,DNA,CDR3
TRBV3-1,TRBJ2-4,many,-,TGTGCCAGCAGCCTCGGGACATTAGCCAAAAACATTCAGTACTTC,CASSLGTLAKNIQYF
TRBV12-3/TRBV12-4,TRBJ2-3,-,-,TGTGCCAGCAGTTTGAAGGGTGGGGGAGATACGCAGTATTTT,CASSLKGGGDTQYF
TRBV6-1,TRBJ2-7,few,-,TGTGCCAGCAGAAGAGCCTGGGACATGGGATCCTACGAGCAGTACTTC,CASRRAWDMGSYEQYF
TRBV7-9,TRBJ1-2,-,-,TGTGCCAGCGCCGAGACGGGGTTCGAGGACTATGGCTACACCTTC,CASAETGFEDYGYTF
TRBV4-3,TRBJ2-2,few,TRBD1,TGCGCCAGCAGCCCCTGGGACAGGGAGACCGGGGAGCTGTTTTTT,CASSPWDRETGELFF
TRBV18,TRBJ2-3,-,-,TGTGCCAGCTCACCTTACAGTGACTCAGATACGCAGTATTTT,CASSPYSDSDTQYF
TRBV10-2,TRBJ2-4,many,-,TGCGCCAGCCGGGTGGGGGCCAAAAACATTCAGTACTTC,CASRVGAKNIQYF
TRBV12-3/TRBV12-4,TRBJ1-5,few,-,TGTGCCAGCAGTTTAGCCAGGGATGGTAGTCAGCCCCAGCATTTT,CASSLARDGSQPQHF
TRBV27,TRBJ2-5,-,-,TGTGCCAGCAGCCGGTTCGTCGGGCACGAGGAGACCCAGTACTTC,CASSRFVGHEETQYF
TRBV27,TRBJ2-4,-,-,TGTGCCAGCAGTGAACTGGCCAAAAACATTCAGTACTTC,CASSELAKNIQYF
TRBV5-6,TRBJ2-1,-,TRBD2,TGTGCCAGCAGCCGGACTAGCGGGGGGAATAGGCAGTTCTTC,CASSRTSGGNRQFF
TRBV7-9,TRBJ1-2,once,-,TGTGCCAGCAGCGCGGGTCTTATACCCGACTATGGCTACACCTTC,CASSAGLIPDYGYTF
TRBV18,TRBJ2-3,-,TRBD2,TGTGCCAGCTCACAACTAGCGGGCGAGGCCGGGACGCAGTATTTT,CASSQLAGEAGTQYF
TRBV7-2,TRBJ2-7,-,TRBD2,TGTGCCAGCAGCTTAATCCCGACTAGCGGGTACGAGCAGTACTTC,CASSLIPTSGYEQYF
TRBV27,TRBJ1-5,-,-,TGTGCCAGCAGTTTATCGTCAGGGGCGAGTCAGCCCCAGCATTTT,CASSLSSGASQPQHF
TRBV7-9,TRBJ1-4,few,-,TGTGCCAGCAGCTTAAGGGGAATACTGTTTTTT,CASSLRGILFF
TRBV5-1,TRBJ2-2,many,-,TGCGCCAGCACCGACTCAGGCGCGGCCGGGGAGCTGTTTTTT,CASTDSGAAGELFF
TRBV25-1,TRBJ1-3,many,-,TGTGCCAGCAGCGGTCCTGGAAACACCATATATTTT,CASSGPGNTIYF
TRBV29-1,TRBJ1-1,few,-,TGCAGCGTCGCCCGGGGCCGTAGGTCTGAAGCTTTCTTT,CSVARGRRSEAFF
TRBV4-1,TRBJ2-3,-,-,TGCGCCAGCAGCCAAGCGACGCCAGGATTGACATACGTCGATAGCACAGATACGCAGTATTTT,CASSQATPGLTYVDSTDTQYF
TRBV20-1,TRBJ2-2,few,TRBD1,TGCAGTGCTACACAGGGGGCCGGGGAGCTGTTTTTT,CSATQGAGELFF
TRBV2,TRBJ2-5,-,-,TGTGCCAGCTCTATCCTGCAAAAAGAGACCCAGTACTTC,CASSILQKETQYF
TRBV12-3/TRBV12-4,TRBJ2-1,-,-,TGTGCCAGCAGTTTAGTGTTGACAAGGCCCTACAATGAGCAGTTCTTC,CASSLVLTRPYNEQFF
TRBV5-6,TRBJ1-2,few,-,TGTGCCAGCAGCTTGACCGGGTGGCGGAACTATGGCTACACCTTC,CASSLTGWRNYGYTF
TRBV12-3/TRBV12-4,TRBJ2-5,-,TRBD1,TGTGCCAGCAGTCCGGACAGGGTTGATCCGGCGTTGGAGACCCAGTACTTC,CASSPDRVDPALETQYF
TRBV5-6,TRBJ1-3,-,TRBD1,TGTGCCAGTGGGGACAGCGACTCTGGAAACACCATATATTTT,CASGDSDSGNTIYF
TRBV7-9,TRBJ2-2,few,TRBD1,TGTGCCAGCAGCCATCAGGGGGCGTTGGCCGGGGAGCTGTTTTTT,CASSHQGALAGELFF
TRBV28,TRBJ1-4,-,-,TGTCCCAGCAGTTTATCTGGTGGGCCTCCTAATGAAAAACTGTTTTTT,CPSSLSGGPPNEKLFF
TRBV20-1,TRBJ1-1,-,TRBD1,TGCAGTGCGACAGGACAGGGGGCGAGGACTGAAGCTTTCTTT,CSATGQGARTEAFF
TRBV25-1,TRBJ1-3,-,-,TGTGCCAGCAGCGGGATGATCTCTGGAAACACCATATATTTT,CASSGMISGNTIYF
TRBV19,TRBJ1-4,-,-,TGTGCCAGCAGGGAACGTTCAACTAATGAAAAACTGTTTTTT,CASRERSTNEKLFF
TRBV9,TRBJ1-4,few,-,TGTGCCAGCAGCGTCCCAGGAGAAGAAAAACTGTTTTTT,CASSVPGEEKLFF
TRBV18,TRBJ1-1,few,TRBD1,TGTGCCAGCTCACCTAGACAGGGGAGTGACACTGAAGCTTTCTTT,CASSPRQGSDTEAFF
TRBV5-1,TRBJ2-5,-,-,TGCGCCAGCAGCGGGACACCCGCGGGGGAAGAGACCCAGTACTTC,CASSGTPAGEETQYF
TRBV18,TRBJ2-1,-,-,TGTGCCAGCTCACCATCGCCGGGGTTGACTCACAATGAGCAGTTCTTC,CASSPSPGLTHNEQFF
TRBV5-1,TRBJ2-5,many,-,TGCGCCAGCAGCTCCCCGGCTCCAGAGACCCAGTACTTC,CASSSPAPETQYF
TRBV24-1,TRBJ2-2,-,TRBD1,TGTGCCACCAGTGATTTGGGGACAGTTAACACCGGGGAGCTGTTTTTT,CATSDLGTVNTGELFF
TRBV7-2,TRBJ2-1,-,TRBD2,TGTGCCAGCAGCCCAGCGGGGGTTCTGAATGAGCAGTTCTTC,CASSPAGVLNEQFF
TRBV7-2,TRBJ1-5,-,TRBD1,TGTGCCAGCAGCCACGGGGGACAGCTAACTGATCAGCCCCAGCATTTT,CASSHGGQLTDQPQHF
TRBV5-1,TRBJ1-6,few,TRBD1,TGCGCCAGCAGCTCCGGGCGACAGGGAGGGAATTCACCCCTCCACTTT,CASSSGRQGGNSPLHF
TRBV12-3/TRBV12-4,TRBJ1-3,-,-,TGTGCCAGCAGTCCCCAGACAGTTGGAAACACCATATATTTT,CASSPQTVGNTIYF
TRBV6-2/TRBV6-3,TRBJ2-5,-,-,TGTGCCAGCAGCCCATTACCGTGGGGGCCGGAACAAGAGACCCAGTACTTC,CASSPLPWGPEQETQYF
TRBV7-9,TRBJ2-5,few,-,TGTGCCAGCAGCTTAGGGGGAATTGGAGAGACCCAGTACTTC,CASSLGGIGETQYF
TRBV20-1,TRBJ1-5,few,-,TGCAGTGCCCGTTCTCAGGGGCACGCGAAGCCCCAGCATTTT,CSARSQGHAKPQHF
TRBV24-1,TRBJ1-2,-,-,TGTGCCACCAGTGACCGGGACACCTTGGGAGCTAACTATGGCTACACCTTC,CATSDRDTLGANYGYTF
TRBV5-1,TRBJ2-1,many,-,TGCGCCAGCAGCTTGTGGGAGGATGAGCAGTTCTTC,CASSLWEDEQFF
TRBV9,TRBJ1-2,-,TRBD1,TGTGCCAGCCAGCGGGACAGGGGGCTACCCTACACCTTC,CASQRDRGLPYTF
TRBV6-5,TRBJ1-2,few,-,TGTGCCAGCAGTGGCCACTGGGGTGGCTACACCTTC,CASSGHWGGYTF
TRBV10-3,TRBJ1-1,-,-,TGTGCCATCAGTGAGTCACTAAGGGGAGGATTTTACATGAACACTGAAGCTTTCTTT,CAISESLRGGFYMNTEAFF
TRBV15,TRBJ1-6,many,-,TGTGCCACCAGCAGAGATGGGAGGGCTTCACCCCTCCACTTT,CATSRDGRASPLHF
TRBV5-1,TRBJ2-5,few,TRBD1,TGCGCCAGCAGCGGGGGACAGGGGTCTGTGGAGACCCAGTACTTC,CASSGGQGSVETQYF
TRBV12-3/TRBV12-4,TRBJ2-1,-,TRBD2,TGTGCCAGCAGTTTAGCTGGGACTAGCGGGAGCCACAATGAGCAGTTCTTC,CASSLAGTSGSHNEQFF
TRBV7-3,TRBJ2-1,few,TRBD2,TGTGCCAGCAGCTCAGGGACTAGCGGTGAGCAGTTCTTC,CASSSGTSGEQFF
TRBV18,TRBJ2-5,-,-,TGTGCCAGCTCACCAGTGAGGAGCCAAGAGACCCAGTACTTC,CASSPVRSQETQYF
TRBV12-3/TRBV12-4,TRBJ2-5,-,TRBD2,TGTGCCAGCAGTGTTAGCGGGGGGGCAAAGACCCAGTACTTC,CASSVSGGAKTQYF
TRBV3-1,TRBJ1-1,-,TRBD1,TGTGCCAGCAGCCAAGTCCCGACAGGGGGCTTGACTGAAGCTTTCTTT,CASSQVPTGGLTEAFF
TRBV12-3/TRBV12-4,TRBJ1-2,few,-,TGTGCCAGCAGTCCGGACAGCTCCAACCACTATGGCTACACCTTC,CASSPDSSNHYGYTF